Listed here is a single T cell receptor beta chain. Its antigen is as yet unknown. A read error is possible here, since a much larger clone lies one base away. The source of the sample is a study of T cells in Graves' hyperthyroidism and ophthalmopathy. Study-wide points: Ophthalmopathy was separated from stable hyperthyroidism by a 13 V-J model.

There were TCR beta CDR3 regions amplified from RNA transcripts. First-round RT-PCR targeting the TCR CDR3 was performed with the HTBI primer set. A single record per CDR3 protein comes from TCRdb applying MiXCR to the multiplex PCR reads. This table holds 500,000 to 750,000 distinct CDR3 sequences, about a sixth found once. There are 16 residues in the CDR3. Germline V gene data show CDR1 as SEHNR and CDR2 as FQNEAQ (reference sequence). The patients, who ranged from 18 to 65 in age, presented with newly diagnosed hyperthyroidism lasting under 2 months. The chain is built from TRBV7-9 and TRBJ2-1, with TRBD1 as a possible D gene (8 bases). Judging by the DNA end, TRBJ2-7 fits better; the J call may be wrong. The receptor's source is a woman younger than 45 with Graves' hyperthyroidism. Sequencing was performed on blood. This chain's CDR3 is CASRGAAGQVYNEQYF. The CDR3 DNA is TGTGCCAGCAGGGGGGCAGCGGGACAGGTGTACAATGAGCAGTACTTC.